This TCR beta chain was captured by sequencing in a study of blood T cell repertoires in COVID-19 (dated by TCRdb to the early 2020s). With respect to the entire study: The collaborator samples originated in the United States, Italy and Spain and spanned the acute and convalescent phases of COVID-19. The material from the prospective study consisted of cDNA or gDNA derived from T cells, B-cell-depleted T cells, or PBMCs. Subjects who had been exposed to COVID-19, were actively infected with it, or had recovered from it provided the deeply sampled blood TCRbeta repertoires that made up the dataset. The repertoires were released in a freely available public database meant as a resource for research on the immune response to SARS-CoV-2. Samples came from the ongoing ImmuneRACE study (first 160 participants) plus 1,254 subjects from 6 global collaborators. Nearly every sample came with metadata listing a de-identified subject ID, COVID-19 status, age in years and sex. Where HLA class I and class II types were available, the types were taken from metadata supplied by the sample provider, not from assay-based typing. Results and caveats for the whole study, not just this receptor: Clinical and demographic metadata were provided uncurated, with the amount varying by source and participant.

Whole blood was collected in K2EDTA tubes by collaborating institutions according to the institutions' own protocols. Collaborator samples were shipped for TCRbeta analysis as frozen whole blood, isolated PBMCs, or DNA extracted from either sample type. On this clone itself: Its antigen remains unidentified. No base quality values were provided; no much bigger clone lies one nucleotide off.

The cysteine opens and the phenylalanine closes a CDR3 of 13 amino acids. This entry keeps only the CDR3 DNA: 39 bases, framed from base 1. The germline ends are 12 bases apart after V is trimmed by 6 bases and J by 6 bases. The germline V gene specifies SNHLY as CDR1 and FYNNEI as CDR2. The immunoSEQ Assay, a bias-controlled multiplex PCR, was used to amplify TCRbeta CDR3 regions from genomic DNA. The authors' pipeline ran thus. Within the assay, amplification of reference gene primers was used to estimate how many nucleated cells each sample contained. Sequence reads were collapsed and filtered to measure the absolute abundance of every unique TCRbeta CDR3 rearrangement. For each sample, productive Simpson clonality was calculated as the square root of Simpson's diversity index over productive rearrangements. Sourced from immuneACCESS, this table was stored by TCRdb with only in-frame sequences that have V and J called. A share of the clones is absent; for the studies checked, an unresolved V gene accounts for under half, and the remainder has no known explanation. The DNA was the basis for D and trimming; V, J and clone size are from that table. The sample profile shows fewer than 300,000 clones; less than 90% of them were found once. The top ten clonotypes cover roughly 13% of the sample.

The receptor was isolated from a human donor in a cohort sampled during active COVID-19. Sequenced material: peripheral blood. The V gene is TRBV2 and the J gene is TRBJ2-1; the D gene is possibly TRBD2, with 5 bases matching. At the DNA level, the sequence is TGTGCCAGCAGCCTAGGACTTGTCAATGAGCAGTTCTTC. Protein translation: CASSLGLVNEQFF.